The source of this T cell receptor (beta chain) is a study of shared clonotypes between healthy human individuals. Germline V gene data show CDR1 as MNHEY and CDR2 as SVGAGI. CDR3 length: 14 amino acids. The J segment lost 3 bases and the V segment lost 6 bases, leaving 6 bases of the junction unmatched. As regards this clone: The target antigen is unknown.

Study-level points and caveats: Naive subsets usually exceeded memory subsets in estimated richness. Shared clonotypes across all four donors exceeded non-shared ones in generation probability. Although depth was large, rarefaction showed that sequencing of the sorted subsets was incomplete. With few donors, the genetic and exposure-history diversity represented was limited.

Using immunoSEQ multiplex PCR, the repertoire was profiled, and TCRdb retains in-frame clones only, with some absent. The table shows a few million clones, with approximately 96% occurring only once. Sequencing used naive CD4+ T cells sorted from blood. Subset defined: CD45RA+ positively selected. This TCR was recovered from a man aged 18 to 30 in good health. The rearrangement links TRBV6-5 to TRBJ1-2, with TRBD1 matching over 8 bases. The CDR3 is CASRFLTGDYGYTF. CDR3 sequence (DNA): TGTGCCAGCAGGTTCCTGACAGGGGACTATGGCTACACCTTC.